This entry features one T cell receptor beta chain sequence. The entry originates in a study of identical twins. The trim removed 3 bases at V and 10 bases at J, leaving 11 bases unmatched. This CDR3 spans 15 amino acids. Template switching added a universal primer binding site, and final cDNA carried unique molecular identifiers. TCRdb used MiXCR to reprocess the 5' RACE reads, holding one entry per CDR3 protein. The sample contains 450,000 to 600,000 distinct CDR3 sequences, about a fifth of which appear only once. This same sample was also taken into another study, of yellow fever vaccine responses in identical twins.

Sequencing input: CD4+ T cells sorted from blood. The clonotype comes from a woman aged 18-29 years in good health. The chain combines TRBV12-3 or TRBV12-4 with TRBJ1-5, with 8 bases that match TRBD1. CDR3 nucleotide sequence: TGTGCCAGCAGTTTTTGGGGCCAGGGGGCCGGACCCCAGCATTTT. It yields the protein CASSFWGQGAGPQHF.